This T cell receptor beta chain stems from a study of T cell responses to AZD1222 COVID-19 vaccine (dated by TCRdb to about 2021). About the investigation overall: A total of 233 trial participants underwent TCR sequencing, of whom around 210 had received two doses of AZD1222 and around 25 had received two doses of the MenACWY control vaccine. Enrollment into the trials was organized by age into subgroups of 18-55, 56-69 and 70-plus years, and those subgroups contained 148, 28 and 57 TCR-sequenced participants, respectively. The research as a whole found: After two AZD1222 doses, spike-specific TCR breadth and depth were significantly higher than at day 0 and than in MenACWY recipients. Participants were mostly white British, with more females than males. The authors suggested clonal diversity may have been underestimated. The 56-69-year group was small, and its depth increase did not reach significance, likely because of low power. Conclusions about previously exposed vaccinees were limited because only five to seven AZD1222 recipients were SARS-CoV-2 seropositive at baseline. Reportedly, almost half of the unique spike-specific TCRs recognized epitopes lying outside the regions that are mutated in the B.1.351 and B.1.1.7 variants. The vaccine-associated CD4 TCRs covered the entire spike protein, and the dominant responses fell in regions 160-218 and 743-854. Because no day 14 peak-response samples were available, repertoires were characterized only after the peak T cell response.

Explained via the paper, the time point label denotes: about 28 days (+/-7) after the second vaccine dose. AZD1222 recipients whose second dose came at about 4 weeks and those whose second dose came at about 12 weeks were combined into one group, since spike-specific TCR depth and breadth did not differ between the two schedules. Vaccinee samples were obtained from the UK trials COV001 and COV002, which included a single-blind randomized controlled phase 2/3 trial of AZD1222 (ChAdOx1 nCoV-19) in healthy adults. For TCRbeta chain sequencing, PBMC samples from trial participants were taken at day 0 and at day 28 after the second dose. The CDR3 regions of human TCRbeta chains were analyzed by immunosequencing. In the source study's methods: Repertoire TCRs were matched against a reference library of SARS-CoV-2-specific TCRs generated with the MIRA antigen-specificity platform. Breadth meant the fraction of unique TCRs that were SARS-CoV-2-associated, whereas depth meant the fraction of total T cells that were SARS-CoV-2-associated. Using the MIRA data, each spike-specific TCR was assigned both to the spike region to which the TCR was reactive and to a CD4 or CD8 class. Log10-transformed breadth and depth values were compared by one-way ANOVA with Sidak's multiple comparisons tests. The table was pulled from immuneACCESS by TCRdb, which kept in-frame rearrangements only. Such tables lose some clones; where checked, under half of the loss comes from unresolved V genes, and the rest has no known cause. The DNA was the basis for D and trimming; V, J and clone size are from that table. Here the sample has 100,000 to 150,000 clones; roughly 91% occur a single time. In total, the top ten clones hold approximately 0.98% of the sample.

The CDR3, cysteine through phenylalanine, is 19 amino acids long. Just the 57-base CDR3 DNA is kept, in frame starting at base 1. The germline V and J ends show losses of 0 bases and 2 bases respectively, and no gene match explains 10 bases of the junction. According to the germline V gene (reference sequence), CDR1 reads SEHNR and CDR2 reads FQNEAQ. Remarks on this clone: Which antigen it targets is not known. Per-base quality was not reported, and no clone a single base away is much larger than it.

This receptor was obtained from an adult who received the AZD1222 COVID-19 vaccine. Recombination joined TRBV7-9 with TRBJ2-1; 10 central bases correspond to TRBD1. The starting material was peripheral blood, obtained 28 days after the second AZD1222 dose. CDR3 loop: CASSLAVVVGQGAYNEQFF. The DNA sequence is as follows: TGTGCCAGCAGCTTAGCTGTAGTTGTTGGACAGGGGGCCTACAATGAGCAGTTCTTC.